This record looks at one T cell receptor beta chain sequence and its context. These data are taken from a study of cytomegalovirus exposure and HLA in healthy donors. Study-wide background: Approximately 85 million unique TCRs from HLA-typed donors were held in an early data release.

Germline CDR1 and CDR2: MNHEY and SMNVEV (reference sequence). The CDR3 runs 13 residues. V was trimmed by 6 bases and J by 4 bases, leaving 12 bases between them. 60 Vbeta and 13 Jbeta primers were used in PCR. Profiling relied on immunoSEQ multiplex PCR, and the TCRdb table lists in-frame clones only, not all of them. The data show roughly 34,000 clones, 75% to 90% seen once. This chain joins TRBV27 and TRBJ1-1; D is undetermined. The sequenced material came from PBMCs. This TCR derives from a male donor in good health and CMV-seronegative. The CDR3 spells CASSEYRGTEAFF. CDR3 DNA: TGTGCCAGCAGCGAGTATCGGGGCACTGAAGCTTTCTTT.